The sequence of this T cell receptor beta chain was determined in a study of response to subunit inactivated influenza vaccine. Study-wide points: T cells newly recruited by each seasonal influenza vaccination are few, the authors suggested.

V lost 5 bases and J 6 bases, leaving 12 bases between the germline ends. Germline V gene lookup returns CDR1 KGHDR and CDR2 SFDVKD. This CDR3 comprises 13 residues. As concerns this clonotype: The target antigen is unknown.

MiXCR was run by TCRdb on the RT-PCR reads, yielding one entry per CDR3 protein. The table lists 500,000 to 600,000 distinct CDR3 sequences, 10% to 15% of them singletons, with 10% to 15% in the top ten. The sample here was PBMCs from blood, taken roughly 48 days after vaccination. The chain carries TRBV24-1 and TRBJ2-5; D tentatively reads TRBD1 or TRBD2 (6 bases each). The sequence came from a man aged 45-60 years who received an inactivated influenza vaccine. In DNA, the CDR3 is TGTGCCACCAGTGTAAGGGGGGAAAAGACCCAGTACTTC. Translating gives CATSVRGEKTQYF.